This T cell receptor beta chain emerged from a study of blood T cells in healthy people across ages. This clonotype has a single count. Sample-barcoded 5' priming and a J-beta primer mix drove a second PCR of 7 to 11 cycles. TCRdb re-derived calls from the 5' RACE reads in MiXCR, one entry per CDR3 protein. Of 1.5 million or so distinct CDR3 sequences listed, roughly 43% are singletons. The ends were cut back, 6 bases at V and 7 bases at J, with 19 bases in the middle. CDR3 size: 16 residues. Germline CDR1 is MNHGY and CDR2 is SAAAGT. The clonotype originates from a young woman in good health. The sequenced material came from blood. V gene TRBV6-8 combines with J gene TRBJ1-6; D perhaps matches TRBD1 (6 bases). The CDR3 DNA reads TGTGCCAGCAGATCATCCAGGGGTTTCGTAAATTCACCCCTCCACTTT. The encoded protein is CASRSSRGFVNSPLHF.